A selection of T cell receptor beta chains follows, all from one sample in a study of cytomegalovirus exposure and HLA in healthy donors. Libraries were prepared by immunoSEQ multiplex PCR; TCRdb keeps only in-frame clonotypes and omits some of them. The sample includes some 130,000 clones, about four fifths seen only once; the top ten take approximately 4.3%. Sample: PBMCs. These receptors all stem from a man aged 25 to 40 in good health. Both conserved end residues are part of each CDR3. D genes are given only for firm matches. Not every row has a clone size; where given, it reads once, few, many or a size class.

v_gene	d_gene	j_gene	abundance	CDR3aa	CDR3nt
TRBV5-1	-	TRBJ1-2	-	CASSPPRSETSNYGYTF	TGCGCCAGCAGCCCCCCCCGGTCGGAGACGTCTAACTATGGCTACACCTTC
TRBV5-6	-	TRBJ2-3	once	CASSHYQGPDTQYF	TGTGCCAGCAGCCATTACCAGGGTCCAGATACGCAGTATTTT
TRBV6-5	TRBD2	TRBJ2-5	-	CASSYSSGRETQYF	TGTGCCAGCAGTTATTCCAGCGGGAGGGAGACCCAGTACTTC
TRBV7-9	-	TRBJ1-5	-	CASSSQTGLGPQHF	TGTGCCAGCAGCTCACAAACAGGGCTTGGCCCCCAGCATTTT
TRBV5-8	TRBD2	TRBJ2-1	-	CASSLFWTSGRDEQFF	TGTGCCAGCAGCTTGTTTTGGACTAGCGGGAGAGATGAGCAGTTCTTC
TRBV6-1	-	TRBJ1-5	-	CASSAVGGPRQPQHF	TGTGCCAGCAGTGCGGTAGGGGGACCCCGGCAGCCCCAGCATTTT
TRBV11-2	TRBD1	TRBJ1-3	-	CASSSTGYSGNTIYF	TGTGCCAGCAGCTCGACAGGGTACTCTGGAAACACCATATATTTT
TRBV19	-	TRBJ2-7	once	CASSIAAGSSYEQYF	TGTGCCAGTAGTATTGCGGCAGGGTCGTCCTACGAGCAGTACTTC
TRBV1	-	TRBJ2-1	-	CTSSQGLPVARGYNEQFF	TGCACCAGCAGCCAAGGGCTCCCCGTGGCTAGGGGTTACAATGAGCAGTTCTTC
TRBV27	TRBD1	TRBJ1-5	-	CASSWDRKNQPQHF	TGTGCCAGCAGTTGGGACAGAAAAAATCAGCCCCAGCATTTT
TRBV5-4	-	TRBJ2-3	-	CASSLGPIVTDTQCF	TGTGCCAGCAGCTTGGGCCCGATCGTCACAGATACGCAGTGTTTT
TRBV28	-	TRBJ2-1	-	CASSLGGGGGNEQFF	TGTGCCAGCAGTTTGGGAGGGGGAGGGGGTAATGAGCAGTTCTTC
TRBV6-1	TRBD2	TRBJ2-1	few	CASSETSGSPVWAYNEQFF	TGTGCCAGCAGTGAGACTAGCGGGAGCCCGGTTTGGGCCTACAATGAGCAGTTCTTC
TRBV11-3	-	TRBJ1-1	-	CASSSTVNTEAFF	TGTGCCAGCAGCTCGACAGTGAACACTGAAGCTTTCTTT
TRBV30	-	TRBJ1-4	few	CAWSNQYEKLFF	TGTGCCTGGAGTAATCAGTATGAAAAACTGTTTTTT
TRBV6-5	TRBD1	TRBJ1-2	-	CASTRQGHGYTF	TGTGCCAGCACTAGACAGGGTCATGGCTACACCTTC
TRBV7-2	TRBD2	TRBJ2-7	-	CASSWTSAYEQYF	TGTGCCAGCAGCTGGACTAGCGCCTACGAGCAGTACTTC
TRBV7-2	-	TRBJ2-5	-	CASSLEGGRGETQYF	TGTGCCAGCAGCTTAGAGGGGGGCAGGGGGGAGACCCAGTACTTC
TRBV7-9	-	TRBJ2-2	-	CSSSFPTGGYTGELFF	TGTTCCAGCAGCTTTCCAACCGGAGGCTACACCGGGGAGCTGTTTTTT
TRBV6-5	-	TRBJ2-1	-	CASSIQSWDEQFF	TGTGCCAGCAGCATACAGAGCTGGGATGAGCAGTTCTTC
TRBV11-2	-	TRBJ2-1	-	CASSLGPGVVGGEQFF	TGTGCCAGCAGCTTAGGGCCGGGAGTGGTGGGCGGTGAGCAGTTCTTC
TRBV27	-	TRBJ1-4	few	CASSFMPHQTVPRAATNEKLFF	TGTGCCAGCAGTTTTATGCCCCACCAGACAGTTCCTCGGGCTGCAACTAATGAAAAACTGTTTTTT
TRBV4-1	-	TRBJ2-1	-	CASRSGPGVNNEQFF	TGCGCCAGCAGGTCCGGACCCGGGGTTAACAATGAGCAGTTCTTC
TRBV28	-	TRBJ2-7	-	CASSLSSFSDFAYEQYF	TGTGCCAGCAGTTTATCATCTTTTAGTGATTTCGCCTACGAGCAGTACTTC
TRBV18	-	TRBJ1-5	-	CASSPEHSNQPQHF	TGTGCCAGCTCACCCGAGCATAGCAATCAGCCCCAGCATTTT
TRBV7-3	-	TRBJ2-5	-	CASSRGGAGEETQYF	TGTGCCAGCAGCCGCGGTGGGGCAGGGGAAGAGACCCAGTACTTC
TRBV14	-	TRBJ1-1	-	CASSASNTEAFF	TGTGCCAGCAGCGCCAGTAACACTGAAGCTTTCTTT
TRBV9	-	TRBJ2-1	-	CASSVEGVYKFF	TGTGCCAGCAGCGTCGAGGGAGTTTACAAGTTCTTC
TRBV11-2	TRBD1	TRBJ2-7	-	CASSLGGTGGYEQYF	TGTGCCAGCAGCTTAGGGGGGACAGGGGGTTACGAGCAGTACTTC
TRBV5-1	-	TRBJ2-6	-	CASSDSLSGANVLTF	TGCGCCAGCAGCGATAGTCTCTCTGGGGCCAACGTCCTGACTTTC
TRBV11-3	-	TRBJ2-7	-	CASSSRTGAYEQYF	TGTGCCAGCAGCTCTCGAACCGGGGCCTACGAGCAGTACTTC
TRBV29-1	TRBD2	TRBJ2-2	-	CSVEGLAGMDGELFF	TGCAGCGTTGAGGGTCTAGCGGGAATGGACGGGGAGCTGTTTTTT
TRBV7-9	TRBD1	TRBJ2-3	-	CASSRRGQGQRADTQYF	TGTGCCAGCAGCCGGCGAGGACAGGGACAGAGAGCAGATACGCAGTATTTT
TRBV19	-	TRBJ1-5	few	CASSLRQNQPQHF	TGTGCCAGTAGTTTAAGACAGAATCAGCCCCAGCATTTT
TRBV6-1	-	TRBJ2-2	-	CASRPPAQGLGGLFF	TGTGCCAGCAGACCTCCGGCACAGGGGCTGGGGGGGCTGTTTTTT
TRBV18	-	TRBJ1-1	-	CASSPGQNTEAFF	TGTGCCAGCTCACCGGGACAGAACACTGAAGCTTTCTTT
TRBV4-1	-	TRBJ2-1	-	CASSQVLTDYNEQFF	TGCGCCAGCAGCCAAGTTTTAACTGACTACAATGAGCAGTTCTTC